The sequence of this T cell receptor (beta chain) was determined in a study of blood T cell repertoires in COVID-19. The CDR3 length is 13 residues. Per the germline V gene, CDR1 is MNHEY and CDR2 is SMNVEV (reference sequence). J lost 6 bases, V lost 6 bases, and 5 bases had no gene match. The table came from immunoSEQ multiplex PCR; TCRdb's copy has only in-frame clones and leaves some out. Here the sample spans roughly 280,000 clones, around 93% being singletons. The TCR originated in a man aged 40-50 years who had been exposed to COVID-19. This chain connects TRBV27 to TRBJ2-1; 7 nucleotides match TRBD1. What was sequenced was PBMCs or T cells enriched from blood (not recorded which). The CDR3 region has the DNA TGTGCCAGCAGATTGACAGGGTTCAATGAGCAGTTCTTC. Its translation is CASRLTGFNEQFF.